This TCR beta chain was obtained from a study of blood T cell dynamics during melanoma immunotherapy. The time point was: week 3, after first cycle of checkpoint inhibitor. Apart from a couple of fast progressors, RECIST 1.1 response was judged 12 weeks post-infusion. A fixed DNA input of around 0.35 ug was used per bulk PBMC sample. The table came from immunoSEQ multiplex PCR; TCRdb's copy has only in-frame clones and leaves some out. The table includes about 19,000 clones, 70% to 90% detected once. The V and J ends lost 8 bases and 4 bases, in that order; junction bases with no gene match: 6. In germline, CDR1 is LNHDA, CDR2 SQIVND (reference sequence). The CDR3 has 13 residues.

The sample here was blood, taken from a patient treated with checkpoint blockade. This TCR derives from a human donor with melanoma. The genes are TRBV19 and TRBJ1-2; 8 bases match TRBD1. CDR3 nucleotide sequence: TGTGCCAGTGGTTCAGGGGGCGGCTATGGCTACACCTTC. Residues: CASGSGGGYGYTF.